The rows below give T cell receptor beta chains drawn from one sample of a study of CD8 T cells in ankylosing spondylitis. TCRdb recomputed calls from the 5' RACE reads with MiXCR, one row per CDR3 protein. The sample shows 180,000 or so distinct CDR3 sequences, 11% of them seen only once. The sequencing sample was made of blood, either unsorted or a sorted T cell fraction (not recorded which). The receptors here all came from a male donor with ankylosing spondylitis or in good health (not recorded which). Each CDR3 is given with its conserved first and last residue. Each record gives: J gene, V gene, D gene, clone size, CDR3 DNA, CDR3 protein. The D gene is left open where the match is weak. Rows give clone size only sometimes, using once, few, many, or a class for an expanded clone.

TRBJ2-5	TRBV15	-	many	TGTGCCACCAGCAGGGGCACGACCGGGACCCAGTACTTC	CATSRGTTGTQYF
TRBJ2-2	TRBV5-1	TRBD1	many	TGCGCCAGCAGCCGGACAGGGTCTGGGGAGCTGTTTTTT	CASSRTGSGELFF
TRBJ2-3	TRBV29-1	TRBD2	many	TGCAGCGTTGACCCCCGCGGGAGATCAGATACGCAGTATTTT	CSVDPRGRSDTQYF
TRBJ1-2	TRBV20-1	-	many	TGCAGTGCTAGAGATCGGGATAACTATGGCTACACCTTC	CSARDRDNYGYTF
TRBJ2-7	TRBV20-1	TRBD1	many	TGCAGTGCTCCCAAAGCCGGGACAGCCTCCTACGAGCAGTACTTC	CSAPKAGTASYEQYF
TRBJ2-1	TRBV20-1	TRBD2	many	TGCAGTGCACTGGGACTAGCGGGAGCGGGCAATGAGCAGTTCTTC	CSALGLAGAGNEQFF
TRBJ2-3	TRBV24-1	TRBD1	many	TGTGCCACCAGTGATTTCCCCAAGACAGGGGAGGACACGCAGTATTTT	CATSDFPKTGEDTQYF
TRBJ1-6	TRBV5-1	TRBD1	many	TGCGCCAGCAGCTCGACAGGGGGCGATTCACCCCTCCACTTT	CASSSTGGDSPLHF
TRBJ2-5	TRBV10-3	TRBD1	-	TGTGCCATCTCGGTGACAGGGGGCAGGGAGACCCAGTACTTC	CAISVTGGRETQYF
TRBJ2-1	TRBV12-3/TRBV12-4	TRBD1	many	TGTGCCAGCAGCTGGGACAGCAATGAGCAGTTCTTC	CASSWDSNEQFF
TRBJ2-7	TRBV7-6	-	few	TGTGCCAGCAGCTTAGCGGGGGCAGGTGTCTCCTACGAGCAGTACTTC	CASSLAGAGVSYEQYF
TRBJ2-7	TRBV20-1	TRBD2	many	TGCAGTGCCAAAACTAGCGGGGGTCACTACGAGCAGTACTTC	CSAKTSGGHYEQYF
TRBJ2-1	TRBV27	TRBD2	many	TGTGCCAGCAGTTCACTAGCGATCTCCTACAATGAGCAGTTCTTC	CASSSLAISYNEQFF
TRBJ2-1	TRBV6-2/TRBV6-3	-	-	TGTGCCAGCAGTTATTTAGCGGCCGCCTACAATGAGCAGTTCTTC	CASSYLAAAYNEQFF
TRBJ2-2	TRBV12-3/TRBV12-4	-	few	TGTGCCAGCAGTTTGCTAGCTGGCGGGGAGCTGTTTTTT	CASSLLAGGELFF
TRBJ1-6	TRBV11-2	-	few	TGTGCCAGCAGCTCTAGAGGGATCAGGGGTAATTCACCCCTCCACTTT	CASSSRGIRGNSPLHF
TRBJ2-1	TRBV20-1	-	many	TGCAGTGCTGAGGACACCCCCTACCACAATGAGCAGTTCTTC	CSAEDTPYHNEQFF
TRBJ2-7	TRBV13	TRBD1	many	TGTGCCAGCAGCTTAAGGCCGAGCTCGGGACAGGGATTCTCGCAGTACTTC	CASSLRPSSGQGFSQYF
TRBJ2-5	TRBV7-7	-	many	TGTGCCAGCAGCCCTAATAGGGCCCAAGAGACCCAGTACTTC	CASSPNRAQETQYF
TRBJ1-2	TRBV12-3/TRBV12-4	-	few	TGTGCCAGCAGTTTTGGGGACCTGTGGGGCTACACCTTC	CASSFGDLWGYTF
TRBJ2-7	TRBV9	TRBD2	many	TGTGCCAGCAGCGTAGGACTAGCGCCCGACCCCTACGAGCAGTACTTC	CASSVGLAPDPYEQYF
TRBJ2-3	TRBV20-1	-	many	TGCAGTGCTAGAGGGGTGATCATTGGGACAGATACGCAGTATTTT	CSARGVIIGTDTQYF
TRBJ1-1	TRBV20-1	-	many	TGCAGTGCTAGTACTAACAATGGGAACACTGAAGCTTTCTTT	CSASTNNGNTEAFF
TRBJ2-1	TRBV4-3	-	few	TGCGCCAGCAGCCTCGGGCTCGGTTACAATGAGCAGTTCTTC	CASSLGLGYNEQFF
TRBJ2-2	TRBV11-3	TRBD1	-	TGTGCCAGCAGCTTAGCGGGGAGGACAGGGACCGGGGAGCTGTTTTTT	CASSLAGRTGTGELFF
TRBJ2-7	TRBV5-1	TRBD2	-	TGCGCCAGCAGCTTGGGCCTAGCGGGTCCTTCTGTCGAGCAGTACTTC	CASSLGLAGPSVEQYF
TRBJ2-4	TRBV18	TRBD2	once	TGTGTCAGCTCACCACAAGTTAGCGGGAGTGACATTCAGTACTTC	CVSSPQVSGSDIQYF
TRBJ2-5	TRBV19	-	many	TGTGCCAGTAGTACTCTCTTGGGGGGCCAAGAGACCCAGTACTTC	CASSTLLGGQETQYF
TRBJ1-5	TRBV6-1	TRBD1	many	TGTGCCAGCAGAAAGGGACAGGGAAGGAGTCAGCCCCAGCATTTT	CASRKGQGRSQPQHF